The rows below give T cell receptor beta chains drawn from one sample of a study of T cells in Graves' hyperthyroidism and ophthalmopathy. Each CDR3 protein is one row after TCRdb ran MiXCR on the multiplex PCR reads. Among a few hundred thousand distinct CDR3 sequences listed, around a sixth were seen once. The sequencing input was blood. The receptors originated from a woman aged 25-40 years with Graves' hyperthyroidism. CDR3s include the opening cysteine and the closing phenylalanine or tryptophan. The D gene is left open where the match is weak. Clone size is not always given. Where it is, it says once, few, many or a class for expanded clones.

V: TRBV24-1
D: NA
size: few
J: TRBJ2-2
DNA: TGTGCCACCAGTGTGGGGAACACCGGGGAGCTGTTTTTT
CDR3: CATSVGNTGELFF

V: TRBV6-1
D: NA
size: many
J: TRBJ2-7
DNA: TGTGCCAGCAGTGAAGCCCTAGTAGCCTACGAGCAGTACTTC
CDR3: CASSEALVAYEQYF

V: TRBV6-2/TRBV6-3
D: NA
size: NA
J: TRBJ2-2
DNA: TGTGCCAGCAGCCGAGGACTAATAGGAGGGGAGCTGTTTTTT
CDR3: CASSRGLIGGELFF

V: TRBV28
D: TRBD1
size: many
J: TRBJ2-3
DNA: TGTGCCAGCAGTTTCTCCGGACAGGGGCGGAATACGCAGTATTTT
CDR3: CASSFSGQGRNTQYF

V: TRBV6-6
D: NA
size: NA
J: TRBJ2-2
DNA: TGTGCCAGCAGTTACTCCAGAGCCGGGGAGCTGTTTTTT
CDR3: CASSYSRAGELFF

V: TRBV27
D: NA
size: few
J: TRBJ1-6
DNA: TGTGCCAGCAGTTTGGCCACAAATTCACCCCTCCACTTT
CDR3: CASSLATNSPLHF

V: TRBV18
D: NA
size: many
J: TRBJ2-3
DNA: TGTGCCAGCGGTAGTACTGGGGATACGCAGTATTTT
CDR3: CASGSTGDTQYF

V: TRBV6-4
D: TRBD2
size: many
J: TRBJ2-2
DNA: TGTGCCAGCAGTCCTGGGACTAGCGGGAACACCGGGGAGCTGTTTTTT
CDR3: CASSPGTSGNTGELFF

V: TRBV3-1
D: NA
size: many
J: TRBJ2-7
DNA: TGTGCCAGCAGCCAAGGGGCCGGGGTAGGGCTCTACGAGCAGTACTTC
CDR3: CASSQGAGVGLYEQYF

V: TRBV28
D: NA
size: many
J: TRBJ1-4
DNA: TGTGCCAGCAGTACCAATCGTGCAACTAATGAAAAACTGTTTTTT
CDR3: CASSTNRATNEKLFF

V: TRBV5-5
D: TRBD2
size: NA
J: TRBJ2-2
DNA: TGTGCCAGCAGCGGTATCTTATTGGGGGGGGTCACCGGGGAGCTGTTTTTT
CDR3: CASSGILLGGVTGELFF

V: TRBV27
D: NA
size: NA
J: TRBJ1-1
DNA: TGTGCCAGCAGTTCCGGCTCGAAAGCTTTCTTT
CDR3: CASSSGSKAFF

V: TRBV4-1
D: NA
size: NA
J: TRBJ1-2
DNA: TGCGCCAGCAGCCAAGATCCAGGGGTCGGCTACACCTTC
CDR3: CASSQDPGVGYTF

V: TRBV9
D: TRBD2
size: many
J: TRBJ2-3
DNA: TGTGCCACGTCTGGCGGGAGTCTCCCAGATACGCAGTATTTT
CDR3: CATSGGSLPDTQYF

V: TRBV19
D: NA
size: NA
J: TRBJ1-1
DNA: TGTGCCACCCGCGAGGGTCTGCGGGACACTGAAGCTTTCTTT
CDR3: CATREGLRDTEAFF

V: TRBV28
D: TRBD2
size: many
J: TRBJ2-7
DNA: TGTGCCAGCAGCCCCGTTCTAGCGGGAGGCACCCCCTACGAGCAGTACTTC
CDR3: CASSPVLAGGTPYEQYF

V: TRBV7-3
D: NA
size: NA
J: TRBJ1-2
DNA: TGTGCCAGCAGCCTGAAATCGGGTGATGGCTACACCTTC
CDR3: CASSLKSGDGYTF

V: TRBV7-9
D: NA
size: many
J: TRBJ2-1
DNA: TGTGCCAGCAGCTTAGGCAGGACATCCTACAATGAGCAGTTCTTC
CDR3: CASSLGRTSYNEQFF

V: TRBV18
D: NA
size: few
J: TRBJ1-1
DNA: TGTGCCAGCTCAAAAGTCAGGGCTCAGATCACTGAAGCTTTCTTT
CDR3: CASSKVRAQITEAFF

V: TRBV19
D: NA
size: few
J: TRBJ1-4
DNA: TGTGCCAGTAGCGAGGGATCAACTAATGAAAAACTGTTTTTT
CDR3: CASSEGSTNEKLFF

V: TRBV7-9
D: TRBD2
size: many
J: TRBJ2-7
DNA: TGTGCCAGCAGCGAGCGCGGGACTAGCGGGAGGTGGCGCCATGAGCAGTACTTC
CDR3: CASSERGTSGRWRHEQYF

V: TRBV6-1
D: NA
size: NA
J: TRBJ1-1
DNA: TGTGCCAGCAGTCCTTGGGGCACTTTGAACACTGAAGCTTTCTTT
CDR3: CASSPWGTLNTEAFF